Below, one TCR beta chain is given with its context. The antigen remains unidentified. The data were taken from a study of CXCR3-negative and CXCR3-positive naive CD8 T cells. Overall study results and limits: Naive subsets were similarly diverse, while memory CD8+ repertoires were much less diverse. Similar TRBV-TRBJ usage characterized naive CXCR3-negative and CXCR3-positive cells; memory cells differed.

The V gene's germline CDR1 is MGHRA and CDR2 YSYEKL. The CDR3 totals 12 residues. The authors prepared UMI-labeled TRB cDNA libraries by 5' RACE. TCRdb reprocessed the 5' RACE reads and reports one entry per CDR3 protein, with no DNA. Its clone listing holds 45,000 to 55,000 distinct CDR3 sequences. The sequence was obtained from a human donor in good health. Some clones in this sample may be carry-over from other donors' samples. The sequenced sample was memory CD8+ T cells from blood. The V and J genes are TRBV4-1 and TRBJ2-2. CDR3 loop: CASSPNTGELFF.